One and the same sample provided the 19 T cell receptor beta chains below, sequenced in a study of blood T cell repertoires in COVID-19. Here immunoSEQ multiplex PCR was the method, and the copy in TCRdb shows in-frame clones only, minus some. The data hold some 50,000 clones, with 84% observed a single time. The sample comprised peripheral blood. The receptors derive from a man between 50 and 59 years old with acute or convalescent COVID-19.

The chain employs TRBV6-4 and TRBJ1-5; TRBD1 might be the D (5 bases). Trimming removed 4 bases at V and 5 bases at J, with 12 bases between. Looked up from germline, CDR1 is MRHNA and CDR2 is SNTAGT. The CDR3 spans 14 residues. CDR3 region: CASSGRVKDQPQHF. The CDR3 region has the DNA TGTGCCAGCAGTGGCAGGGTAAAGGATCAGCCCCAGCATTTT.

The chain joins TRBV12-3 or TRBV12-4 to TRBJ2-5, with D perhaps matching TRBD1 (5 bases). The germline V and J ends were trimmed by 5 bases and 13 bases, with 14 bases remaining between them. This CDR3 contains 11 residues. The CDR3 nucleotides are TGTGCCAGCAGTCCCTCAGGGTTTCCGTACTTC. It encodes CASSPSGFPYF.

The rearrangement links TRBV18 to TRBJ2-1; TRBD1 matches at 7 bases. Looked up from germline, CDR1 is KGHSH and CDR2 is LQKENI. Unmatched junction bases numbered 4, after V lost 2 bases and J lost 9 bases. The length of the CDR3 is 13 residues. The CDR3 DNA reads TGTGCCAGCTCACCAAACAGGGACAGTGAGCAGTTCTTC. This translates into CASSPNRDSEQFF.

This rearrangement joins TRBV3-1 (or the pseudogene TRBV3-2) to TRBJ1-1; no definite D call. Germline V CDR1 and CDR2: LGHDT, YNNKEL (reference sequence). With 8 bases removed from V and 8 bases from J, the gap between germline ends came to 12 bases. The CDR3 contains 11 residues. The CDR3 DNA reads TGTGCCAGCTGGAGGAGTGGAGAAGCTTTCTTT. Translated: CASWRSGEAFF.

V gene TRBV28 combines with J gene TRBJ1-2; 7 bases map to TRBD1. V shed 0 bases and J 8 bases; nucleotides not matched to a gene: 6. Germline V gene data show CDR1 as MDHEN and CDR2 as SYDVKM. The CDR3 length is 14 residues. This chain's CDR3 is CASSLWSGGRGYTF. The CDR3 bases are TGTGCCAGCAGTTTATGGTCAGGGGGAAGAGGCTACACCTTC.

The V gene is TRBV18, the J gene TRBJ2-3; D not resolved. CDR3 length: 10 residues. The germline CDR1 and CDR2 sequences are KGHSH and LQKENI. V lost 8 bases to trimming and J lost 3 bases, with 3 bases between them. Here the CDR3 reads CASATDTQYF. Written as DNA, the CDR3 is TGTGCCAGCGCGACAGATACGCAGTATTTT.

In DNA, the CDR3 is TGTGCCAGCAGCTTGGGACAAACCAATGAGCAGTTCTTC. Amino acids: CASSLGQTNEQFF. V is TRBV5-6 and J is TRBJ2-1; no definite D call. The CDR3 spans 13 residues. Per germline, CDR1 SGHDT and CDR2 YYEEEE. V lost 0 bases, J lost 6 bases, and 7 bases lay in between. The whole variable domain, remainder taken from reference TRBV5-6 and TRBJ2-1, is DAGVTQSPTHLIKTRGQQVTLRCSPKSGHDTVSWYQQALGQGPQFIFQYYEEEERQRGNFPDRFSGHQFPNYSSELNVNALLLGDSALYLCASSLGQTNEQFFGPGTRLTVL.

The rearrangement links TRBV5-4 to TRBJ1-2; D uncertain. CDR1 is SGHNT, CDR2 YYREEE, per germline (reference sequence). V was cut by 5 bases and J by 1 base, with 9 bases left in between. This CDR3 is 13 amino acids long. The CDR3 DNA follows: TGTGCCAGCAGTTTGAGAGTTAACTATGGCTACACCTTC. It yields the protein CASSLRVNYGYTF.

The J gene is TRBJ1-5, the V gene TRBV3-1 (or the pseudogene TRBV3-2), with D possibly TRBD1 on 6 matching bases. Germline lookup yields CDR1 LGHDT and CDR2 YNNKEL (reference sequence). CDR3 length equals 14 residues. The germline V and J ends were trimmed by 1 base and 4 bases, with 8 bases remaining between them. In nucleotides, the CDR3 is TGTGCCAGCAGCCAAGGGACAGCTAATCAGCCCCAGCATTTT. This encodes CASSQGTANQPQHF.

The rearrangement links TRBV6-5 to TRBJ2-3, with D possibly being TRBD1 (6 bases). The CDR3 spans 14 residues. Germline V gene data show CDR1 as MNHEY and CDR2 as SVGAGI. The germline V and J ends were trimmed by 7 bases and 4 bases, with 15 bases remaining between them. This CDR3 reads CASTKMKGADTQYF. The CDR3, as DNA: TGTGCCAGCACCAAGATGAAGGGGGCAGATACGCAGTATTTT.

V gene TRBV7-6 combines with J gene TRBJ2-1; 11 bases match TRBD2. This CDR3 is 15 amino acids long. V gave up 5 bases and J gave up 8 bases; unmatched junction bases: 8. Germline V gene sequence: CDR1 SGHVS, CDR2 FNYEAQ. CDR3 in amino acids: CASSAPSGRSDEQFF. CDR3 sequence (DNA): TGTGCCAGCAGCGCCCCTAGCGGGAGGTCGGATGAGCAGTTCTTC.

The chain joins TRBV2 to TRBJ1-1; possible D gene TRBD1, 5 bases. Germline loops: CDR1 SNHLY, CDR2 FYNNEI. Trimming left V 6 bases short and J 5 bases short, with 10 bases between. The CDR3 has 12 residues. CDR3 DNA: TGTGCCAGCAGCAGGGAGGGGACTGAAGCTTTCTTT. Protein sequence: CASSREGTEAFF.

The chain joins TRBV3-1 (or the pseudogene TRBV3-2) to TRBJ1-4, with D maybe TRBD1 (6 bases). The CDR3 has 13 amino acids. CDR1 and CDR2 (germline): LGHDT, YNNKEL (reference sequence). Trimming took off 0 bases at V and 10 bases at J, with 9 bases between the two ends. For the CDR3, the DNA is TGTGCCAGCAGCCAAGATCTGGGGGCAAAACTGTTTTTT. This translates into CASSQDLGAKLFF.

The sample holds a few counts of this clone. V is TRBV2 and J is TRBJ2-7, with 7 bases aligning to TRBD2. Germline V gene lookup returns CDR1 SNHLY and CDR2 FYNNEI. This CDR3 region has 11 residues. J was trimmed by 2 bases and V by 10 bases; bases with no gene match: 2. This CDR3 is CAIGTTYEQYF. As DNA, the CDR3 is TGTGCCATCGGGACTACCTACGAGCAGTACTTC. Filled out from reference TRBV2 and TRBJ2-7, the complete variable domain reads EPEVTQTPSHQVTQMGQEVILRCVPISNHLYFYWYRQILGQKVEFLVSFYNNEISEKSEIFDDQFSVERPDGSNFTLKIRSTKLEDSAMYFCAIGTTYEQYFGPGTRLTVT.

The chain has TRBV10-1 and TRBJ2-2, with D possibly being TRBD1 (5 bases). V was clipped by 3 bases and J by 0 bases, with 8 bases between them. This CDR3 region has 15 residues. Germline-derived CDR1 and CDR2 are WNHNN and SYGVQD (reference sequence). The CDR3 sequence is CASSDQGPNTGELFF. The CDR3 DNA follows: TGCGCCAGCAGTGATCAGGGCCCGAACACCGGGGAGCTGTTTTTT.

This chain joins TRBV5-1 and TRBJ1-2, with TRBD1 matching over 12 bases. The trim removed 1 base at V and 7 bases at J, leaving 5 bases unmatched. This CDR3 spans 15 amino acids. From germline, CDR1 is SGHRS and CDR2 YFSETQ. The CDR3 here is CASSLKGQGASGYTF. CDR3 sequence (DNA): TGCGCCAGCAGCTTGAAGGGACAGGGGGCAAGTGGCTACACCTTC.

This chain links TRBV5-8 with TRBJ2-5; TRBD2 agrees at 10 bases. The CDR3 loop spans 16 amino acids. The trim removed 1 base at V and 1 base at J, leaving 4 bases unmatched. Looked up from germline, CDR1 is SGHTS and CDR2 is YDEGEE. CDR3 loop: CASSLSSGGFQETQYF. The CDR3 region has the DNA TGTGCCAGCAGCTTGTCTAGCGGGGGATTCCAAGAGACCCAGTACTTC.

This sequence joins TRBV9 and TRBJ1-6; 9 bases map to TRBD1. Germline CDR1 reads SGDLS; CDR2 reads YYNGEE. This CDR3 is built from 15 residues. With V trimmed by 4 bases and J by 7 bases, 6 bases remained unmatched. The CDR3 spells CASSPGQGKNSPLHF. In DNA, the CDR3 is TGTGCCAGCAGCCCCGGACAGGGGAAAAATTCACCCCTCCACTTT. Together with reference TRBV9 and TRBJ1-6, the CDR3 gives the full variable domain: DSGVTQTPKHLITATGQRVTLRCSPRSGDLSVYWYQQSLDQGLQFLIQYYNGEERAKGNILERFSAQQFPDLHSELNLSSLELGDSALYFCASSPGQGKNSPLHFGNGTRLTVT.

V gene TRBV3-1 (or the pseudogene TRBV3-2) combines with J gene TRBJ1-2, with D tentatively TRBD1 (5 bases). Germline CDR1 and CDR2: LGHDT and YNNKEL (reference sequence). The length of the CDR3 is 14 residues. Trimming removed 0 bases at V and 8 bases at J, with 13 bases between. The CDR3, as DNA: TGTGCCAGCAGCCAAGATGGGGCCGTGGGGGGCTACACCTTC. Protein: CASSQDGAVGGYTF.